Each of the 3 T cell receptor beta chains below was sequenced from the same sample in a study of blood T cell repertoires in COVID-19 (dated by TCRdb to the early 2020s). Receptor amplification or capture employed the immunoSEQ multiplex PCR assay. Drawn from immuneACCESS, this table holds only the in-frame rearrangements with V and J called that TCRdb kept. Clones are partly lost; checked studies trace under half to an unresolved V gene and leave the rest unexplained. The sample has 150,000 to 200,000 clones on record, about 86% of them singletons. The top ten constitute more than 7.5% of the sample. Sequencing was performed on peripheral blood. These receptor sequences come from a man aged 50 to 59 with active or convalescent COVID-19.

The chain is built from TRBV6-5 and TRBJ2-3, with D perhaps TRBD2 (6 bases). Deletions cut 0 bases from V and 4 bases from J, with 14 bases between. CDR1 is MNHEY and CDR2 is SVGAGI in the germline V gene. The CDR3 is 16 amino acids. The CDR3 bases are TGTGCCAGCAGTTACTCCGGGGGAAGGAGGGCAGATACGCAGTATTTT. Residues: CASSYSGGRRADTQYF.

This chain uses TRBV10-3 with TRBJ1-1; perhaps TRBD1 as D (5 bases). Germline V CDR1 and CDR2: ENHRY, SYGVKD. The CDR3 is made up of 16 amino acids. V lost 2 bases and J lost 1, with 14 bases in between. The CDR3 spells CAISEKGRVRNTEAFF. The CDR3 bases are TGTGCCATCAGTGAGAAAGGCAGGGTTAGGAACACTGAAGCTTTCTTT.

This sequence joins TRBV7-9 and TRBJ2-1; the match to TRBD1 covers 7 bases. The V segment lost 3 bases and the J segment 5 bases; nucleotides outside the gene matches: 4. The CDR3 sequence is 14 residues long. Germline V CDR1 and CDR2: SEHNR, FQNEAQ (reference sequence). The CDR3 region has the DNA TGTGCCAGCAGCTTCAGGGGGAGTAACAATGAGCAGTTCTTC. Translated: CASSFRGSNNEQFF.